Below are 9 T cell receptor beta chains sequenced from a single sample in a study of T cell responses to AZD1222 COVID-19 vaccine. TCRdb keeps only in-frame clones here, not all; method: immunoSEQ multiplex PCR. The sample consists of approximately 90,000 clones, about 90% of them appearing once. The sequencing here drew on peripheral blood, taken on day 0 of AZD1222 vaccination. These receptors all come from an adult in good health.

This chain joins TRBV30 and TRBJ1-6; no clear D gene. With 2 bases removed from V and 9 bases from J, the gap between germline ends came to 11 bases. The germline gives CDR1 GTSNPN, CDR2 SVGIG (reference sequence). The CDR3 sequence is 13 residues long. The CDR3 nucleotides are TGTGCCTGGAGTCCGCAAGGGAGTTCACCCCTCCACTTT. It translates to CAWSPQGSSPLHF.

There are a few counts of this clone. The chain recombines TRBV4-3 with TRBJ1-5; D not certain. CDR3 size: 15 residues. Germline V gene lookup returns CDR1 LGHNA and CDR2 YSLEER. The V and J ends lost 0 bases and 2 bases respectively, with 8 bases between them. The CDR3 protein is CASSQDTVGNQPQHF. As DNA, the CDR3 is TGCGCCAGCAGCCAAGATACAGTTGGCAATCAGCCCCAGCATTTT.

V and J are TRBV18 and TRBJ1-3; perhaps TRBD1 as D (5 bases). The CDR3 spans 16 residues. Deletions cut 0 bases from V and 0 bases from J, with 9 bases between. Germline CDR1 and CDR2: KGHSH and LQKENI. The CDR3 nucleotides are TGTGCCAGCTCACCACCGTCCAGGGCCTCTGGAAACACCATATATTTT. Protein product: CASSPPSRASGNTIYF.

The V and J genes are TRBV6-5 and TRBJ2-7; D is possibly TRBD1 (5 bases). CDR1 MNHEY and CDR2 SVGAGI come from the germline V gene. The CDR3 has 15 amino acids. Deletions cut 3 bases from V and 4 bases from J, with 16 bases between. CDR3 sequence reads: CASSYSQEPNYEQYF. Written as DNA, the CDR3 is TGTGCCAGCAGTTATTCACAGGAACCAAATTACGAGCAGTACTTC.

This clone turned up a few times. CDR3 amino acids: CASSTDRPEGPTDTQYF. In DNA, the CDR3 is TGTGCCAGCAGTACTGACAGGCCAGAGGGTCCCACAGATACGCAGTATTTT. The chain couples TRBV27 to TRBJ2-3, with D possibly being TRBD1 (6 bases). The CDR3 has 17 amino acids. Trimming took 5 bases from V and 2 from J, leaving 20 bases between them. Germline assignment: CDR1 MNHEY and CDR2 SMNVEV (reference sequence).

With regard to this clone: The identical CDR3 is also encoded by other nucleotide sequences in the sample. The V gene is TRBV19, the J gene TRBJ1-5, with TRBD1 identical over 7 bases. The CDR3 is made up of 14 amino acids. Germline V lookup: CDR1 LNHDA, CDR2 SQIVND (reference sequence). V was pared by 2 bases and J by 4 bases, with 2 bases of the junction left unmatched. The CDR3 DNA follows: TGTGCCAGTAGTATAAGCAGGGGGAATCAGCCCCAGCATTTT. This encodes CASSISRGNQPQHF.

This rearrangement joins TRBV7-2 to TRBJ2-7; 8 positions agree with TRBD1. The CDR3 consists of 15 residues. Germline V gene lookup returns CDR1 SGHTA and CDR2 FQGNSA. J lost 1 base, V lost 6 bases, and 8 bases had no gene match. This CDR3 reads CASRYDRGYSYEQYF. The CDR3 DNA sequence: TGTGCCAGCAGGTACGACAGGGGTTATTCCTACGAGCAGTACTTC.

The CDR3 loop is CASSELGFSNQPQHF. In nucleotides, the CDR3 is TGTGCCAGTAGTGAGTTGGGCTTTAGCAATCAGCCCCAGCATTTT. The rearrangement joins TRBV19 to TRBJ1-5, with D uncertain. The ends were cut back, 5 bases at V and 0 bases at J, with 11 bases in the middle. Per germline, CDR1 LNHDA and CDR2 SQIVND (reference sequence). This CDR3 is built from 15 residues.

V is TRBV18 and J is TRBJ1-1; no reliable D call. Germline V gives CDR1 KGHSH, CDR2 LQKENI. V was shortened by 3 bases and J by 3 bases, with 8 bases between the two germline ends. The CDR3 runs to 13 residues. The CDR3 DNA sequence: TGTGCCAGCTCACCGTCCTTGGACACTGAAGCTTTCTTT. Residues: CASSPSLDTEAFF.